The present T cell receptor (beta chain) was sequenced within a study of cytomegalovirus exposure and HLA in healthy donors. Findings of the study overall: Analysis performed later found approximately 17,000 TCR beta sequences associated with HLA alleles at 0.05 false discovery rate. With high specificity and sensitivity, the classifier reportedly diagnosed cytomegalovirus status. A later analysis appeared to link common viral pathogens to several of the most significant clusters.

Comment on this clone: What it binds is unknown.

The CDR3 loop spans 17 amino acids. Trimming shortened V by 4 bases and J by 5 bases, and 20 bases separated the two germline ends. CDR1 MDHEN and CDR2 SYDVKM come from the germline V gene. Primers for the PCR totalled 60 Vbeta and 13 Jbeta. Sequenced by immunoSEQ multiplex PCR; TCRdb stores in-frame clones only, minus some. The table includes 100,000 to 150,000 clones, over 65% detected once. The V call is TRBV28, the J call TRBJ2-2; D is possibly TRBD1 (6 bases). The origin of this receptor is a woman aged 40 to 50 in good health and CMV-seronegative. The sample was PBMCs. The CDR3 loop reads CASSSGTKRGTTGELFF. The CDR3 DNA is TGTGCCAGCAGTTCCGGGACAAAGAGGGGGACAACCGGGGAGCTGTTTTTT.